This paragraph covers one TCR beta chain sequence. The data originate from a study of T cells in localized non-small cell lung cancer. The data were produced by immunoSEQ multiplex PCR, yet TCRdb's version contains in-frame clones alone and is incomplete. The sample contains approximately 89,000 clones, around 80% of which appear only once. Germline CDR1 reads SGHAT; CDR2 reads FQNNGV. This CDR3 comprises 16 residues. V lost 5 bases to trimming and J lost 3 bases, with 17 bases between them. The receptor's source is a man between 40 and 69 years old with stage II squamous cell lung carcinoma. The sequences come from PBMCs, collected before any cancer treatment. The chain couples TRBV11-2 to TRBJ2-1, with a tentative D call TRBD2 (6 bases). This CDR3 reads CASSPSRPAGYNEQFF. CDR3 bases: TGTGCCAGCAGCCCCTCTCGACCAGCGGGCTACAATGAGCAGTTCTTC.